This TCR beta chain stems from a study of T cells expressing NK-cell markers. The overall study: Each TCR beta repertoire originated in sorted T cells that were CD3+CD56+NKG2C+, CD3+CD56+NKG2C- or CD3+CD56-NKG2C+.

General study results and limits: The dominant NKG2C+ clonotypes represented about 1.0-7.0% of CD8+ T cells in over 5 donors. The CD3+CD56-NKG2C+ fraction was also led by these clonotypes in a few donors.

Beta-chain TCR cDNA was generated via 5'RACE template switching with UMIs. TCRdb reprocessed the 5' RACE reads, keeping one entry per CDR3 protein, no DNA. The data show about 160,000 distinct CDR3 sequences, and the top ten clones hold 18%. About this clonotype itself: The antigen is undetermined.

Sequencing was done on a sample of blood T cells: a sorted CD56 or NKG2C T cell subset, CD4+ or CD8+ T cells, or bulk PBMC T cells (not recorded which). This clonotype was sampled from a woman aged 18-70 years in good health.

CDR3 in amino acids: CATSDFSNEQFF. This chain uses TRBV24-1 with TRBJ2-1. The V gene's germline CDR1 is KGHDR and CDR2 SFDVKD. The CDR3 covers 12 residues.